The 18 T cell receptor beta chains reported below all come from one sample, sequenced in a study of shared clonotypes between healthy human individuals (TCRdb year 2020). The library relied on the immunoSEQ multiplex PCR assay. This immuneACCESS table, as held by TCRdb, lists in-frame sequences with V and J called but not all clones. Of the missing ones, under half trace to an unresolved V gene in checked studies; the others have no known cause. The sample table records hundreds of thousands of clones; about 85% of these occur just once. The leading ten clones occupy 13% of the sample. Sequenced sample: PBMCs. The receptors were sampled from a woman aged 40 to 50 in good health. Some clones in this sample may be carry-over from other donors' samples.

The J gene is TRBJ1-1, the V gene TRBV6-1, with 9 bases lining up with TRBD1. This CDR3 has 16 amino acids. Per the germline V gene, CDR1 is MNHNS and CDR2 is SASEGT. Trimming at V came to 4 bases and at J to 5 bases, leaving 11 bases not matched to a gene. The CDR3 loop is CASSAGTGIKETEAFF. The CDR3 DNA sequence: TGTGCCAGCAGTGCCGGGACAGGGATTAAGGAGACTGAAGCTTTCTTT.

The gene calls are TRBV15 and TRBJ1-2, with a weak D call TRBD1 (5 bases). Trimming took off 7 bases at V and 4 bases at J, with 10 bases between the two ends. The CDR3 is made up of 12 amino acids. Germline-derived CDR1 and CDR2 are LNHNV and YYDKDF (reference sequence). CDR3 sequence: CATTGGAYGYTF. The CDR3 DNA sequence: TGTGCCACCACCGGTGGGGCCTATGGCTACACCTTC. Variable domain in full (rest from reference TRBV15 and TRBJ1-2): DAMVIQNPRYQVTQFGKPVTLSCSQTLNHNVMYWYQQKSSQAPKLLFHYYDKDFNNEADTPDNFQSRRPNTSFCFLDIRSPGLGDTAMYLCATTGGAYGYTFGSGTRLTVV.

The chain employs TRBV4-1 and TRBJ2-1, with TRBD2 matching over 12 bases. The V and J ends lost 3 bases and 0 bases, in that order; junction bases with no gene match: 18. The CDR3 length is 22 residues. Germline V CDR1 and CDR2: MGHRA, YSYEKL. CDR3 sequence (DNA): TGCGCCAGCAGCCAGGACGGGCCCGCCGAGCTAGCGGGGGGGAGCTCCTACAATGAGCAGTTCTTC. Translating gives CASSQDGPAELAGGSSYNEQFF.

This chain links TRBV7-2 with TRBJ2-3; the match to TRBD2 covers 7 bases. Germline V lookup: CDR1 SGHTA, CDR2 FQGNSA. V was clipped by 6 bases and J by 1 base; unmatched bases: 7. The CDR3 loop spans 15 amino acids. DNA for the CDR3: TGTGCCAGCAGGCATTCTCTAGCGGGCACAGATACGCAGTATTTT. As protein: CASRHSLAGTDTQYF.

The chain uses TRBV27 and TRBJ2-7; no definite D call. Trimming took 6 bases from V and 0 from J, leaving 12 bases between them. Germline CDR1 is MNHEY and CDR2 is SMNVEV (reference sequence). This CDR3 comprises 14 residues. In DNA form, the CDR3 reads TGTGCCAGCAGCCTCAGCCGAAGCTCCTACGAGCAGTACTTC. Protein sequence: CASSLSRSSYEQYF.

This clone was recorded once. The chain is built from TRBV7-2 and TRBJ2-1; 8 nucleotides match TRBD1. Germline lookup yields CDR1 SGHTA and CDR2 FQGNSA. Germline trimming cut 1 base from V and 6 bases from J; bases unmatched to any gene: 11. The CDR3 length is 17 residues. The CDR3: CASSLGSGGAGVNEQFF. The CDR3 DNA follows: TGTGCCAGCAGCTTAGGATCAGGGGGCGCAGGGGTCAATGAGCAGTTCTTC.

This clone was counted only a few times. The gene calls are TRBV7-9 and TRBJ2-5; no definite D call. Trimming removed 3 bases from V and 5 bases from J, with 10 bases in between. The germline V gene encodes CDR1 SEHNR and CDR2 FQNEAQ (reference sequence). This CDR3 is built from 13 residues. CDR3 region: CASSLGLLETQYF. The CDR3, as DNA: TGTGCCAGCAGCTTGGGATTGCTGGAGACCCAGTACTTC.

V and J are TRBV21-1 and TRBJ1-6. TRBV21-1 is reported as a pseudogene. The CDR3 is made up of 14 amino acids. The CDR3 region is CASSHRDYNSPLHF. CDR3 sequence (DNA): TGTGCCAGCAGTCACCGGGACTATAATTCACCCCTCCACTTT.

The chain joins TRBV30 to TRBJ1-4; 10 bases line up with TRBD1. This CDR3 has 14 residues. The germline V gene encodes CDR1 GTSNPN and CDR2 SVGIG (reference sequence). V lost 6 bases, J lost 4 bases, and 5 bases stayed unmatched. The CDR3 region is CACATGGGNEKLFF. CDR3 nucleotides: TGTGCCTGTGCGACAGGGGGCGGTAATGAAAAACTGTTTTTT.

The chain carries TRBV6-5 and TRBJ2-2; D unclear. Trimming removed 9 bases from V and 4 bases from J, with 12 bases in between. Per germline, CDR1 MNHEY and CDR2 SVGAGI. The CDR3 is made up of 13 amino acids. The CDR3 region is CASWESGTGELFF. CDR3 bases: TGTGCCAGTTGGGAATCGGGCACCGGGGAGCTGTTTTTT.

V gene TRBV28 combines with J gene TRBJ1-1, with D uncertain. Germline V gene sequence: CDR1 MDHEN, CDR2 SYDVKM. V shed 3 bases and J shed 0 bases, with 8 bases lying between them. The CDR3 covers 14 residues. The DNA of the CDR3 is TGTGCCAGCAGTTTCGGTCAAATGAACACTGAAGCTTTCTTT. Encoded protein: CASSFGQMNTEAFF.

The V and J genes are TRBV5-6 and TRBJ2-3; 7 nucleotides agree with TRBD2. From germline, CDR1 is SGHDT and CDR2 YYEEEE. The CDR3 is made up of 14 amino acids. J lost 1 base, V lost 2 bases, and 1 base had no gene match. The chain's CDR3 is CASSLAGRTDTQYF. In DNA form, the CDR3 reads TGTGCCAGCAGCTTAGCGGGACGCACAGATACGCAGTATTTT.

The rearrangement uses TRBV11-2 and TRBJ2-5; D gene unclear. The DNA end is more similar to TRBJ2-7, so the J call may be wrong. Germline V gives CDR1 SGHAT, CDR2 FQNNGV. The CDR3 is made up of 14 amino acids. The CDR3 is CASSFSESSYEQYF. The CDR3 DNA reads TGTGCCAGCAGCTTCTCTGAGAGCTCCTACGAGCAGTACTTC.

The chain recombines TRBV19 with TRBJ2-7, with TRBD1 matching over 9 bases. This CDR3 comprises 16 residues. Germline V gene data show CDR1 as LNHDA and CDR2 as SQIVND (reference sequence). With V trimmed by 3 bases and J by 3 bases, 9 bases remained unmatched. CDR3 residues: CASSIGQDRGYYEQYF. The DNA of the CDR3 is TGTGCCAGTAGTATCGGTCAGGACAGGGGCTACTACGAGCAGTACTTC.

The count of this clone is one. The CDR3 nucleotides read TGTGCCTGGAGTGATTCGGTGGGCGAGCAGTACTTC. As protein: CAWSDSVGEQYF. V usage is TRBV30 and J usage is TRBJ2-7; D not resolved. V was trimmed by 1 base and J by 6 bases, leaving 10 bases between them. The germline V gene encodes CDR1 GTSNPN and CDR2 SVGIG (reference sequence). There are 12 residues in the CDR3.

The chain is built from TRBV11-1 and TRBJ2-5, with D possibly being TRBD1 (6 bases). The end of the DNA aligns better with TRBJ2-7, so the J call may be wrong. CDR1 is SGHAT, CDR2 FQDESV, per germline (reference sequence). This CDR3 is 14 amino acids long. CDR3 sequence reads: CASSPLQGYYEQYF. Written as DNA, the CDR3 is TGTGCCAGCAGCCCGCTACAGGGTTATTACGAGCAGTACTTC.

CDR3 coding DNA: TGTGCCATCAGTGGGGACAGGGCTTATGGCTACACCTTC. Translation: CAISGDRAYGYTF. The rearrangement joins TRBV10-3 to TRBJ1-2, with 9 bases matching TRBD1. V shed 4 bases and J 5 bases; nucleotides not matched to a gene: 2. CDR3 size: 13 residues. Germline V CDR1 and CDR2: ENHRY, SYGVKD.

A remark on this clone: One base separates it from a far larger clone, so it is likely a read error. The CDR3 end shows no conserved phenylalanine or tryptophan, and so a read error is likely. The rearrangement links TRBV7-9 to TRBJ1-1, with D perhaps matching TRBD1 (5 bases). CDR1 and CDR2 (germline): SEHNR, FQNEAQ (reference sequence). V dropped 5 bases and J dropped 11 bases, with 12 bases sitting between them. The CDR3 is 11 residues long. The CDR3 loop reads CASSPDSKAFS. The CDR3 DNA is TGTGCCAGCAGCCCCGACAGTAAGGCTTTCTCT.